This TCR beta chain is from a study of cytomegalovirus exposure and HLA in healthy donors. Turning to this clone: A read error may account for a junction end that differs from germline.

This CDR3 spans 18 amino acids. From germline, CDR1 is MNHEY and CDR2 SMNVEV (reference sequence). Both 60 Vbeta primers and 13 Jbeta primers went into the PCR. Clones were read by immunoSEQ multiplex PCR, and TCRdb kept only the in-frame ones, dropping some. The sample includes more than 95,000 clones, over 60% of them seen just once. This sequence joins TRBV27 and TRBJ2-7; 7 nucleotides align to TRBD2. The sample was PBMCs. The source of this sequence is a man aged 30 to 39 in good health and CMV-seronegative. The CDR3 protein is CASSSSGTKTFPFYEQHF. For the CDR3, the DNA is TGTGCCAGCAGTTCCTCTGGGACTAAAACCTTTCCCTTCTACGAGCAGCACTTC.